This entry concerns a single T cell receptor beta chain. This entry is derived from a study of shared clonotypes between healthy human individuals. In the study's own analysis: With immunoSEQ giving junction-only sequences and no quality scores, filtering differed. Measured with immunoSEQ multiplex PCR; TCRdb has only the in-frame clones, and not every one. V and J calls and clone size are as listed in that table; D and trimming were resolved from the DNA. Of 630,000 or so clones listed, about 98% are singletons. Trimming removed 2 bases from V and 8 bases from J, with 18 bases in between. Germline V CDR1 and CDR2: MNHNS, SASEGT. The length of the CDR3 is 16 residues. Terminally differentiated effector memory CD45RA+ cells were excluded from the naive CD8 cells, which were CD45RO-negative and positively selected for CCR7.

This clonotype was obtained from a man aged 25-45 years in good health. The chain carries TRBV6-1 and TRBJ1-4; D uncertain. Sequencing used naive CD8+ T cells sorted from blood. DNA of the CDR3: TGTGCCAGCAGTGAATCTTACGGGAATCTGGAGGAAAAACTGTTTTTT. Translation gives CASSESYGNLEEKLFF.